The text below deals with one T cell receptor beta chain. Original processing notes: Reference gene primers were amplified, and this amplification served to estimate nucleated cell counts. Generated by immunoSEQ multiplex PCR, the TCRdb table keeps only in-frame clones and is missing some. That table is the source of V, J and clone size, and D and trimming were worked out from the DNA. The profile shows around 110,000 clones, about nine tenths of them singletons. V was shortened by 2 bases and J by 0 bases, with 20 bases between the two germline ends. CDR3 size: 19 residues. Germline assignment: CDR1 MNHEY and CDR2 SVGEGT. The data derive from a study of blood T cell repertoires in COVID-19. For the study at large: The United States, Italy and Spain were the sources of the acute and convalescent COVID-19 samples. The analysed material was cDNA or gDNA that came from T cells, B-cell-depleted T cells, or PBMCs.

This sequence joins TRBV6-2 or TRBV6-3 and TRBJ2-4, with D possibly matching TRBD2 (6 bases). Input material: peripheral blood. This clonotype originated in a human donor with active COVID-19. The donor label of this sample is uncertain. The CDR3 DNA sequence: TGTGCCAGCAGTTACAGGCAGCTCTGGGGGGACGGAGCCAAAAACATTCAGTACTTC. It codes for CASSYRQLWGDGAKNIQYF.